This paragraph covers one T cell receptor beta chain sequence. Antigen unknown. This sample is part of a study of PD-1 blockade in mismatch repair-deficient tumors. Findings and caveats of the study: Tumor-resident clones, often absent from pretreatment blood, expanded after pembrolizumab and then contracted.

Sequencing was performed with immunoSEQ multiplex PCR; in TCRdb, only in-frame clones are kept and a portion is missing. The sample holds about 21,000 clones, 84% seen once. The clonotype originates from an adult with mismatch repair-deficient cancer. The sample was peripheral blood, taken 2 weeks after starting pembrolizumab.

CDR3 nucleotide sequence: TGTGCCAGCAATGGACAGGGGACGAACACTGAAGCTTTCTTT. Its protein product is CASNGQGTNTEAFF. The V and J genes are TRBV18 and TRBJ1-1, with 9 bases identical to TRBD1. Germline assignment: CDR1 KGHSH and CDR2 LQKENI. The CDR3 length is 14 residues. V shed 8 bases, J shed 1 base, and the junction held 5 bases outside the gene matches.